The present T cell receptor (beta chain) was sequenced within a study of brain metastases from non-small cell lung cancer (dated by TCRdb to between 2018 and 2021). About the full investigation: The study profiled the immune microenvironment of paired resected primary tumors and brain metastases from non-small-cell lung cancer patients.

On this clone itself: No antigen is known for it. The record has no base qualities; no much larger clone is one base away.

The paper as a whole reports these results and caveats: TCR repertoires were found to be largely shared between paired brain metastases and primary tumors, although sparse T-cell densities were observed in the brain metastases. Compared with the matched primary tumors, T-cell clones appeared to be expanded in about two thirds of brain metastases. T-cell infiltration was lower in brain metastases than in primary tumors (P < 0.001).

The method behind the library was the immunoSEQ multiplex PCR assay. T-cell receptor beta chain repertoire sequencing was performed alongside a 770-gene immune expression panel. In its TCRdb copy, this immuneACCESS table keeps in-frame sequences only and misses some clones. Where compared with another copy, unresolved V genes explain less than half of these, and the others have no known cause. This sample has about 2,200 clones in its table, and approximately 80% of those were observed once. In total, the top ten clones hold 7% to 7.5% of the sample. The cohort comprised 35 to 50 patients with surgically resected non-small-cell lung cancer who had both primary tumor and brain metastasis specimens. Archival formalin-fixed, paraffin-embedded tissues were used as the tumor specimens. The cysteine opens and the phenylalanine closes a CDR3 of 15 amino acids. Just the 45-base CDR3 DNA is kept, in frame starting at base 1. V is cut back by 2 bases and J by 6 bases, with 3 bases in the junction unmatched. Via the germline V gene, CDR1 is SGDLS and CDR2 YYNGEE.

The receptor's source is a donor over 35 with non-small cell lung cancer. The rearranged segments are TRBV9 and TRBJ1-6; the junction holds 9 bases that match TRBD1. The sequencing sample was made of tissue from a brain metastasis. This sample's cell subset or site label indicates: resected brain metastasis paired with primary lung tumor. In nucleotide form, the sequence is TGTGCCAGCAGCGTGGGGACAGGGATTAATTCACCCCTCCACTTT. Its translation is CASSVGTGINSPLHF.